These 30 T cell receptor beta chains originate from one sample sequenced in a study of shared clonotypes between healthy human individuals. Clones were sequenced by immunoSEQ multiplex PCR, and TCRdb holds only the in-frame ones, with some missing. The data show around 1.5 million clones, under 99% seen once. The specimen sequenced was naive CD4+ T cells sorted from blood. The subset here: CD45RA+ positively selected. Source of these receptors: a man aged 30-40 years in good health.

The chain couples TRBV7-2 to TRBJ2-4; no definite D call. V was pared by 2 bases and J by 8 bases, with 7 bases between. The germline gives CDR1 SGHTA, CDR2 FQGNSA. CDR3 length: 12 residues. The CDR3 sequence: CASSLSKDIQYF. For the CDR3, the DNA is TGTGCCAGCAGCTTAAGCAAGGACATTCAGTACTTC.

This CDR3 is CASSFIVDEQFF. CDR3 coding DNA: TGTGCCAGCAGCTTCATAGTAGACGAGCAGTTCTTC. The gene calls are TRBV5-5 and TRBJ2-1; D unresolved. Germline CDR1 is SGHKS and CDR2 is YYEKEE (reference sequence). CDR3 length: 12 amino acids. V was clipped by 2 bases and J by 10 bases, with 10 bases between them. Drawing the rest from reference TRBV5-5 and TRBJ2-1, the complete variable domain is DAGVTQSPTHLIKTRGQQVTLRCSPISGHKSVSWYQQVLGQGPQFIFQYYEKEERGRGNFPDRFSARQFPNYSSELNVNALLLGDSALYLCASSFIVDEQFFGPGTRLTVL.

The CDR3 reads CASSGISVAEQYF. CDR3 coding DNA: TGTGCCAGCAGTGGCATTAGCGTCGCCGAGCAGTACTTC. V is TRBV6-1 and J is TRBJ2-7; D may be TRBD2 (5 bases). The V and J ends lost 4 bases and 6 bases respectively, with 13 bases between them. This CDR3 region has 13 residues. Germline V CDR1 and CDR2: MNHNS, SASEGT.

This chain joins TRBV6-1 and TRBJ2-5, with 10 bases identical to TRBD1. There are 14 residues in the CDR3. The trim removed 4 bases at V and 5 bases at J, leaving 4 bases unmatched. The germline V gene has CDR1 MNHNS and CDR2 SASEGT. The CDR3 DNA is TGTGCCAGCAGTGGGACAGGGGGTTGGGAGACCCAGTACTTC. Translation: CASSGTGGWETQYF.

To note about this clone: Other DNA sequences in this sample translate to the same CDR3. The chain employs TRBV10-1 and TRBJ2-7, with D uncertain. The V gene lost 2 bases and the J gene lost 4 bases, with 9 bases spanning the gap. The CDR3 is 13 residues long. Germline-derived CDR1 and CDR2 are WNHNN and SYGVQD (reference sequence). The CDR3 nucleotides are TGCGCCAGCAGTGAGACGGGTAGATACGAGCAGTACTTC. As protein: CASSETGRYEQYF.

This chain uses TRBV10-3 with TRBJ1-2; D might be TRBD1 (6 bases). CDR1 and CDR2 (germline): ENHRY, SYGVKD. Deletions cut 10 bases from V and 4 bases from J, with 22 bases between. This CDR3 is 15 amino acids long. CDR3: CATTAGGGGGYGYTF. In nucleotides, the CDR3 is TGTGCCACGACAGCAGGCGGCGGGGGCGGCTATGGCTACACCTTC.

The chain combines TRBV5-4 with TRBJ1-2; D not certain. CDR1 is SGHNT and CDR2 is YYREEE in the germline V gene (reference sequence). The CDR3 totals 16 residues. V lost 4 bases and J 4 bases, leaving 20 bases between the germline ends. CDR3 loop: CASSPPTLSTTYGYTF. CDR3 nucleotide sequence: TGTGCCAGCAGCCCGCCGACCCTTTCGACTACCTATGGCTACACCTTC.

This CDR3 reads CATSRDPTQETQYF. In DNA, the CDR3 is TGTGCCACCAGCAGAGATCCCACACAAGAGACCCAGTACTTC. The V gene is TRBV15, the J gene TRBJ2-5, with D unclear. The CDR3 contains 14 residues. Per the germline V gene, CDR1 is LNHNV and CDR2 is YYDKDF (reference sequence). Trimming removed 0 bases from V and 2 bases from J, with 7 bases in between.

This rearrangement joins TRBV5-1 to TRBJ2-1, with D perhaps TRBD1 or TRBD2 (6 bases each). CDR3 size: 18 residues. V lost 3 bases and J 0 bases, leaving 19 bases between the germline ends. CDR1 is SGHRS, CDR2 YFSETQ, per germline. The CDR3, as DNA: TGCGCCAGCAGCTCCTTTTCTTGGGGGGACAACTCCTACAATGAGCAGTTCTTC. Translating gives CASSSFSWGDNSYNEQFF.

The V gene is TRBV29-1, the J gene TRBJ2-7, with D possibly matching TRBD1 (5 bases). The germline V gene has CDR1 SQVTM and CDR2 ANQGSEA. The CDR3 is made up of 12 amino acids. Trimming removed 4 bases at V and 4 bases at J, with 11 bases between. CDR3 sequence (DNA): TGCAGCGTTGTGCTCAGGGTTTACGAGCAGTACTTC. Its protein product is CSVVLRVYEQYF.

The chain combines TRBV5-1 with TRBJ2-1, with 10 bases matching TRBD1. The CDR3 is made up of 15 amino acids. Germline trimming cut 7 bases from V and 9 bases from J; bases unmatched to any gene: 13. Per the germline V gene, CDR1 is SGHRS and CDR2 is YFSETQ. The CDR3 here is CASSWGDRGSGEQFF. Here the CDR3 DNA reads TGCGCCAGCTCCTGGGGGGACAGGGGTTCGGGTGAGCAGTTCTTC.

The chain recombines TRBV7-2 with TRBJ1-1; the match to TRBD1 covers 9 bases. Trimming removed 7 bases from V and 4 bases from J; junction bases left unmatched: 4. Germline CDR1 reads SGHTA; CDR2 reads FQGNSA. The CDR3 length is 13 residues. The CDR3 region has the DNA TGTGCCAGCAACGACAGGGGGATCACTGAAGCTTTCTTT. It specifies CASNDRGITEAFF.

V usage is TRBV9 and J usage is TRBJ2-3, with 7 bases aligning to TRBD2. Per germline, CDR1 SGDLS and CDR2 YYNGEE. J lost 2 bases, V lost 4 bases, and 10 bases had no gene match. The CDR3 loop spans 16 amino acids. In nucleotides, the CDR3 is TGTGCCAGCAGCCTCCGGGGGAGCGGGATCACAGATACGCAGTATTTT. It translates to CASSLRGSGITDTQYF.

CDR3 DNA: TGTGCCAGCAGCGTAGCGGGAGTAAACAATGAGCAGTTCTTC. Protein product: CASSVAGVNNEQFF. The V gene is TRBV9, the J gene TRBJ2-1, with D perhaps TRBD2 (6 bases). The CDR3 consists of 14 residues. The V gene's germline CDR1 is SGDLS and CDR2 YYNGEE. Trimming took 0 bases from V and 5 from J, leaving 9 bases between them.

This clone appeared once. The J gene is TRBJ2-7, the V gene TRBV4-1, with 7 bases identical to TRBD2. Germline V CDR1 and CDR2: MGHRA, YSYEKL. The CDR3 has 14 residues. After removal of 6 bases from V and 4 bases from J, the junction contained 9 bases not matched to a gene. CDR3 sequence reads: CASSSPSSGYEQYF. The DNA for the CDR3 is TGCGCCAGCAGTTCCCCTTCTAGCGGATACGAGCAGTACTTC.

The V and J genes are TRBV5-4 and TRBJ1-2, with a weak D call TRBD1 (5 bases). Looked up from germline, CDR1 is SGHNT and CDR2 is YYREEE (reference sequence). The CDR3 has 12 amino acids. With 10 bases removed from V and 2 bases from J, the gap between germline ends came to 12 bases. Written as DNA, the CDR3 is TGTGCCTTCGGTCGGGGCAACTATGGCTACACCTTC. Its protein product is CAFGRGNYGYTF.

Details on this clone: Other DNA sequences of this sample code for an identical CDR3. The gene calls are TRBV9 and TRBJ2-7; D possibly uses TRBD1 or TRBD2 (5 bases each). Per germline, CDR1 SGDLS and CDR2 YYNGEE. The CDR3 runs to 14 residues. V shed 3 bases and J shed 2 bases, with 12 bases lying between them. Here the CDR3 DNA reads TGTGCCAGCAGCGGCCGGGACGGACCCTACGAGCAGTACTTC. Translated, it gives CASSGRDGPYEQYF.

This clone has only one observation. This chain connects TRBV10-3 to TRBJ2-3; D gene ambiguous. CDR3 size: 15 residues. Germline CDR1 and CDR2: ENHRY and SYGVKD. The germline V and J ends were trimmed by 2 bases and 1 base, with 10 bases remaining between them. The CDR3 DNA is TGTGCCATCAGTGAGCCAGTGGTAGGCACAGATACGCAGTATTTT. It translates to CAISEPVVGTDTQYF.

The chain combines TRBV18 with TRBJ1-1, with D possibly TRBD1 on 5 matching bases. Germline V gene sequence: CDR1 KGHSH, CDR2 LQKENI. CDR3 length equals 15 residues. With 5 bases removed from V and 0 bases from J, the gap between germline ends came to 13 bases. CDR3 bases: TGTGCCAGCTCAGATGGGGGGAGAATGAACACTGAAGCTTTCTTT. Translating it yields CASSDGGRMNTEAFF.

The V call is TRBV18, the J call TRBJ2-4, with 7 bases fitting TRBD2. Per germline, CDR1 KGHSH and CDR2 LQKENI. The CDR3 has 16 amino acids. Trimming cost V 1 base and J 15 bases; bases outside gene matches: 18. The CDR3 DNA sequence: TGTGCCAGCTCACCACGGGAAACACCGAGTCATACGGGGGGGTACTTC. It translates to CASSPRETPSHTGGYF.

This chain joins TRBV19 and TRBJ2-2; D perhaps matches TRBD1 (5 bases). The CDR3 has 14 residues. Germline V gene lookup returns CDR1 LNHDA and CDR2 SQIVND (reference sequence). The germline V and J ends were trimmed by 6 bases and 4 bases, with 12 bases remaining between them. The CDR3 sequence: CASSPSGFTGELFF. DNA for the CDR3: TGTGCCAGTAGCCCATCAGGGTTCACCGGGGAGCTGTTTTTT.

J is TRBJ2-1 and V is TRBV2; 8 bases are shared with TRBD1. The CDR3 sequence is 15 residues long. Germline-derived CDR1 and CDR2 are SNHLY and FYNNEI. Trimming removed 4 bases from V and 4 bases from J; junction bases left unmatched: 6. CDR3 bases: TGTGCCAGCAGTGCGAGACAGGGGTTTTACAATGAGCAGTTCTTC. Its translation: CASSARQGFYNEQFF.

The rearrangement links TRBV18 to TRBJ2-7; D is unclear. Trimming left V 2 bases short and J 0 bases short, with 11 bases between. There are 15 residues in the CDR3. Germline V lookup: CDR1 KGHSH, CDR2 LQKENI. Here the CDR3 reads CASSPYQGISYEQYF. CDR3 coding DNA: TGTGCCAGCTCACCATATCAAGGGATCTCCTACGAGCAGTACTTC.

The chain recombines TRBV18 with TRBJ1-3; D gene unclear. Trimming took off 2 bases at V and 0 bases at J, with 11 bases between the two ends. Germline V gives CDR1 KGHSH, CDR2 LQKENI. CDR3 length: 16 residues. The CDR3 reads CASSPTSPSSGNTIYF. The DNA of the CDR3 is TGTGCCAGCTCACCAACCTCCCCCAGCTCTGGAAACACCATATATTTT.

The table lists this clone with a count of one. The V call is TRBV23-1, the J call TRBJ2-2; D could derive from TRBD1 or TRBD2 (5 bases each). TRBV23-1 is known as an ORF, though its function is uncertain. V was cut by 2 bases and J by 4 bases, with 17 bases left in between. The CDR3 covers 17 residues. This CDR3 is CASSQIEEEGTTGELFF. The CDR3 bases are TGCGCCAGCAGTCAAATTGAGGAGGAAGGGACCACCGGGGAGCTGTTTTTT.

The V call is TRBV28, the J call TRBJ2-3; tentatively, D is TRBD1 (6 bases). CDR1 and CDR2 (germline): MDHEN, SYDVKM. The CDR3 totals 17 residues. V dropped 3 bases and J dropped 1 base, with 17 bases sitting between them. Written as DNA, the CDR3 is TGTGCCAGCAGTTTGGCGACTGGGGGCGGGCGCACAGATACGCAGTATTTT. This translates into CASSLATGGGRTDTQYF.

Comments on this clone: A read error may account for a junction end that differs from germline. V usage is TRBV7-8 and J usage is TRBJ1-3; D is unclear. This CDR3 region has 11 residues. Germline CDR1 SGHVS, CDR2 FQNEAQ. The CDR3 nucleotides are TGTGCCAGCAGCTCTTACGACCCTGGGGATTTT. It is translated as CASSSYDPGDF.

This rearrangement joins TRBV5-1 to TRBJ2-7, with D possibly matching TRBD1 (6 bases). Trimming left V 5 bases short and J 5 bases short, with 26 bases between. CDR1 is SGHRS, CDR2 YFSETQ, per germline. The CDR3 is made up of 17 amino acids. The CDR3 loop is CASSTNLLSRGFDEQYF. The CDR3 DNA reads TGCGCCAGCAGTACAAACTTACTGAGCAGGGGATTTGACGAGCAGTACTTC.

This chain joins TRBV7-8 and TRBJ2-3; 9 nucleotides align to TRBD2. After removal of 1 base from V and 2 bases from J, the junction contained 7 bases not matched to a gene. Germline CDR1 reads SGHVS; CDR2 reads FQNEAQ. The CDR3 totals 17 residues. CDR3 sequence (DNA): TGTGCCAGCAGCTTAGAAGGGGCGGGAGGGCCCACAGATACGCAGTATTTT. It encodes CASSLEGAGGPTDTQYF.

The rearrangement links TRBV28 to TRBJ2-7, with TRBD2 identical over 14 bases. The CDR3 loop spans 16 amino acids. Germline trimming cut 8 bases from V and 2 bases from J; bases unmatched to any gene: 8. The germline V gene encodes CDR1 MDHEN and CDR2 SYDVKM. CDR3 sequence: CASLGLAGGVTYEQYF. CDR3 bases: TGTGCCAGCCTAGGACTAGCGGGAGGAGTGACCTACGAGCAGTACTTC. The full variable domain, its missing parts supplied by reference TRBV28 and TRBJ2-7, is DVKVTQSSRYLVKRTGEKVFLECVQDMDHENMFWYRQDPGLGLRLIYFSYDVKMKEKGDIPEGYSVSREKKERFSLILESASTNQTSMYLCASLGLAGGVTYEQYFGPGTRLTVT.